The rows below give T cell receptor beta chains drawn from one sample of a study of blood T cell repertoires in COVID-19. Clones were read by immunoSEQ multiplex PCR, and TCRdb kept only the in-frame ones, dropping some. The sample records roughly 400,000 clones, 89% being singletons. The sample taken for sequencing was PBMCs or T cells enriched from blood (not recorded which). Every receptor here comes from a woman aged 25 to 39 who had recovered from COVID-19. Both conserved end residues are part of each CDR3. A D gene is named only where the DNA matches it firmly. Size values are once, few and many counts, or a class for expanded clones, and some rows have none.

v_gene,j_gene,abundance,d_gene,CDR3aa,CDR3nt
TRBV11-2,TRBJ2-7,-,-,CASSLGGFFYEQYF,TGTGCCAGCAGCTTAGGAGGATTTTTTTACGAGCAGTACTTC
TRBV5-6,TRBJ2-5,-,-,CASSTTRVIQETQYF,TGTGCCAGCAGTACGACTAGGGTGATCCAAGAGACCCAGTACTTC
TRBV7-2,TRBJ1-2,-,TRBD1,CASSIGQGAGYTF,TGTGCCAGCAGCATAGGACAGGGTGCGGGCTACACCTTC
TRBV5-4,TRBJ2-1,few,TRBD2,CASSWTWTGTSGVEQFF,TGTGCCAGCAGCTGGACCTGGACCGGGACTAGCGGGGTTGAGCAGTTCTTC
TRBV7-2,TRBJ1-3,-,-,CASRQGSGNTIYF,TGTGCCAGCAGGCAGGGTAGTGGAAACACCATATATTTT
TRBV7-9,TRBJ1-2,-,-,CASSQTQGLNYGYTF,TGTGCCAGCAGTCAAACACAGGGCCTAAACTATGGCTACACCTTC
TRBV5-5,TRBJ1-4,-,-,CASSHGWLRSTNEKLFF,TGTGCCAGCAGTCACGGATGGTTGAGGTCAACTAATGAAAAACTGTTTTTT
TRBV7-6,TRBJ1-6,-,-,CASSSGQADSPLHF,TGTGCCAGCAGCTCAGGACAAGCTGATTCACCCCTCCACTTT
TRBV24-1,TRBJ2-7,once,TRBD2,CATSDLAGTTKQYF,TGTGCCACCAGTGATCTAGCGGGGACTACGAAGCAGTACTTC
TRBV7-9,TRBJ1-1,-,-,CASSSQGVKLEAFF,TGTGCCAGCAGCTCACAGGGCGTGAAACTTGAAGCTTTCTTT
TRBV3-1/TRBV3-2,TRBJ1-2,-,TRBD1,CASSQAPGQGYGYTF,TGTGCCAGCAGCCAAGCTCCGGGACAGGGCTATGGCTACACCTTC
TRBV9,TRBJ1-2,-,-,CASSVSTGDGYTF,TGTGCCAGCAGCGTCAGTACGGGGGATGGCTACACCTTC
TRBV5-6,TRBJ1-5,-,-,CASSLGGGPNQPQHF,TGTGCCAGCAGCTTGGGAGGGGGTCCCAATCAGCCCCAGCATTTT
TRBV5-1,TRBJ1-4,-,TRBD1,CASSPGTGGVIVEKLFF,TGCGCCAGCAGCCCCGGGACAGGAGGGGTGATTGTAGAAAAACTGTTTTTT
TRBV5-4,TRBJ2-1,-,-,CASSLEQGVHNEQFF,TGTGCCAGCAGCTTGGAACAGGGCGTCCACAATGAGCAGTTCTTC
TRBV7-2,TRBJ2-5,-,-,CASSRPHWTVQETQYF,TGTGCCAGCAGCCGCCCCCATTGGACAGTCCAAGAGACCCAGTACTTC
TRBV2,TRBJ2-2,-,-,CASSEVRGGTGELFF,TGTGCCAGCAGTGAAGTTAGGGGAGGCACCGGGGAGCTGTTTTTT
TRBV2,TRBJ1-1,-,-,CASRHTRGNTEAFF,TGTGCCAGCAGGCACACTCGGGGGAACACTGAAGCTTTCTTT
TRBV15,TRBJ1-1,-,-,CATSREGALNTEAFF,TGTGCCACCAGCAGAGAAGGAGCCCTGAACACTGAAGCTTTCTTT
TRBV7-9,TRBJ2-7,-,-,CASSPLDTRHEQYF,TGTGCCAGCAGCCCGTTGGACACCCGCCACGAGCAGTACTTC
TRBV2,TRBJ2-3,once,-,CASSALTDTQYF,TGTGCCAGCAGTGCTCTGACAGATACGCAGTATTTT
TRBV19,TRBJ1-5,-,TRBD1,CASSIDRDQPQHF,TGTGCCAGTAGTATCGACAGGGATCAGCCCCAGCATTTT
TRBV5-3,TRBJ2-1,-,-,CARSDWWASDYSYNEQFF,TGTGCCAGAAGCGATTGGTGGGCTAGCGATTACTCCTACAATGAGCAGTTCTTC
TRBV5-4,TRBJ2-2,once,-,CASSLGANTGELFF,TGTGCCAGCAGCTTGGGAGCGAACACCGGGGAGCTGTTTTTT
TRBV7-9,TRBJ2-1,-,-,CASSLTGIGSEQFF,TGTGCCAGCAGCTTAACTGGCATCGGGAGTGAGCAGTTCTTC
TRBV7-9,TRBJ2-7,-,TRBD2,CASSLARGAGSYEQYF,TGTGCCAGCAGCTTAGCGCGGGGGGCAGGCTCCTACGAGCAGTACTTC
TRBV7-8,TRBJ1-3,-,-,CASSLPKQGALGNTIYF,TGTGCCAGCAGCTTACCAAAACAGGGAGCTCTCGGAAACACCATATATTTT
TRBV10-3,TRBJ1-1,-,TRBD1,CASRDRQMNTEAFF,TGTGCCAGCAGGGACAGACAGATGAACACTGAAGCTTTCTTT
TRBV5-1,TRBJ2-7,-,TRBD1,CATRRDRAHEQYF,TGCGCCACCAGGCGTGACAGGGCCCACGAGCAGTACTTC
TRBV14,TRBJ2-1,-,-,CASSLGAGPAYNEQFF,TGTGCCAGCAGCCTTGGGGCGGGACCTGCCTACAATGAGCAGTTCTTC
TRBV28,TRBJ2-5,once,TRBD2,CASSPPRTSGRHQETQYF,TGTGCCAGCAGTCCTCCTAGGACTAGCGGGAGGCATCAAGAGACCCAGTACTTC
TRBV18,TRBJ1-1,-,-,CASSPPSEVGAFF,TGTGCCAGCTCACCACCTTCTGAAGTCGGGGCTTTCTTT
TRBV11-2,TRBJ1-2,-,-,CASSTGTTRGVRDGYTF,TGTGCCAGCAGCACCGGGACTACACGGGGCGTTAGAGATGGCTACACCTTC
TRBV2,TRBJ1-1,few,-,CASGAEGNTEAFF,TGTGCCAGCGGGGCGGAGGGAAACACTGAAGCTTTCTTT
TRBV28,TRBJ2-7,-,-,CASSLQAPGHSYEQYF,TGTGCCAGCAGTTTACAGGCCCCGGGACACTCCTACGAGCAGTACTTC
TRBV2,TRBJ1-4,few,-,CASGWRAGEKLFF,TGTGCCAGTGGTTGGCGGGCGGGTGAAAAACTGTTTTTT